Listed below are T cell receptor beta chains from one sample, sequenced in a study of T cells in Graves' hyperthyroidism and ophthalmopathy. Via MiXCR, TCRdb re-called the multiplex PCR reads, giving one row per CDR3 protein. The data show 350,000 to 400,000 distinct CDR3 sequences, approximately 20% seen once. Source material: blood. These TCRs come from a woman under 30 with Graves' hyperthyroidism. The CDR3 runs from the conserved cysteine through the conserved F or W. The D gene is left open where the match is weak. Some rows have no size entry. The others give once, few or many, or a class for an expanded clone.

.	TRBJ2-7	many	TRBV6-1	CASTDTGSHEQYF	TGTGCCAGCACCGATACAGGGTCCCACGAGCAGTACTTC
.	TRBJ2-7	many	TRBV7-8	CASSLEGLGYEQYF	TGTGCCAGCAGCTTAGAGGGTCTGGGGTACGAGCAGTACTTC
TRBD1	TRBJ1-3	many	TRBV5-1	CASSPWTGDSGNTIYF	TGCGCCAGCAGCCCATGGACAGGGGACTCTGGAAACACCATATATTTT
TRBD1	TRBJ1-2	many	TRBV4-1	CASSQSPGQGVNGYTF	TGCGCCAGCAGCCAATCACCGGGACAGGGAGTAAATGGCTACACCTTC
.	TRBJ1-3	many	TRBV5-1	CASSLGVAGSRDTIYF	TGCGCCAGCAGCTTGGGAGTGGCGGGGTCTCGGGACACCATATATTTT
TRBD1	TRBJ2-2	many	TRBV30	CAEGQVNTGELFF	TGTGCCGAAGGACAGGTGAACACCGGGGAGCTGTTTTTT
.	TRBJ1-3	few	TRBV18	CASSPPGMIFAGNTIYF	TGTGCCAGCTCACCACCGGGGATGATCTTTGCTGGAAACACCATATATTTT
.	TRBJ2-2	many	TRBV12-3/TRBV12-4	CASSLGQNTGELFF	TGTGCCAGCAGTTTAGGGCAGAACACCGGGGAGCTGTTTTTT
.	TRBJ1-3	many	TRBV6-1	CASTRDRASGNTIYF	TGTGCCAGCACCCGGGACCGGGCCTCTGGAAACACCATATATTTT
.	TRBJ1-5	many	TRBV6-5	CASSYSNPVSNQPQHF	TGTGCCAGCAGTTACTCGAATCCGGTATCAAATCAGCCCCAGCATTTT
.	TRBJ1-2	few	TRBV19	CASAITNYGYTF	TGTGCCAGCGCTATTACGAACTATGGCTACACCTTC
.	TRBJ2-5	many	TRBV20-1	CSARVAQTQYF	TGCAGTGCTCGGGTAGCCCAGACCCAGTACTTC
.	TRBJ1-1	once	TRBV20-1	CSARDTSSTEAFF	TGCAGTGCTAGAGATACGAGTAGCACTGAAGCTTTCTTT
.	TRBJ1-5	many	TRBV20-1	CSATTEDQPQHF	TGCAGTGCCACGACAGAAGATCAGCCCCAGCATTTT
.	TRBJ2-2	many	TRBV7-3	CASSTSGTPRPGELFF	TGTGCCAGCAGCACAAGTGGGACACCTCGACCCGGGGAGCTGTTTTTT
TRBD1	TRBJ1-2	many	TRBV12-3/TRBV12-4	CASSLGDRDRDGYTF	TGTGCCAGCAGTTTAGGCGATCGGGACAGGGATGGCTACACCTTC
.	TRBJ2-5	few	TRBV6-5	CASGREAQETQYF	TGTGCCTCCGGGCGCGAAGCGCAAGAGACCCAGTACTTC
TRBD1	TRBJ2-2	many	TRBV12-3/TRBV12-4	CASTYTGGAGTGELFF	TGTGCCAGCACCTATACAGGGGGCGCTGGCACCGGGGAGCTGTTTTTT
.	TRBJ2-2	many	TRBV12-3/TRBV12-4	CASSLTFRGGELFF	TGTGCCAGCAGCTTGACATTCCGCGGCGGGGAGCTGTTTTTT
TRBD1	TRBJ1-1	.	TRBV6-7	CASIPGQGENTEAFF	TGCGCCAGCATCCCCGGACAGGGCGAGAACACTGAAGCTTTCTTT
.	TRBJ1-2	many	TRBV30	CAWGHYGYTF	TGTGCCTGGGGACACTATGGCTACACCTTC
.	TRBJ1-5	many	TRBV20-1	CSARDRGGTRSPQHF	TGCAGTGCTAGAGATCGGGGAGGGACCCGATCGCCCCAGCATTTT
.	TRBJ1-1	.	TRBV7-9	CASSLQDFNTEAFF	TGTGCCAGCAGCTTACAGGACTTCAACACTGAAGCTTTCTTT
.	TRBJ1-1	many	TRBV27	CASSLRAGFPEAFF	TGTGCCAGCAGTTTACGGGCAGGGTTCCCTGAAGCTTTCTTT
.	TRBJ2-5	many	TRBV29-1	CSVEVRGDSPQETQYF	TGCAGCGTTGAAGTGCGGGGAGACAGCCCACAAGAGACCCAGTACTTC
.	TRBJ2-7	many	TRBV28	CASSPPGLPPYEQYF	TGTGCCAGCAGTCCACCGGGCCTCCCCCCCTACGAGCAGTACTTC
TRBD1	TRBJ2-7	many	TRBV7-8	CASRPGTGYSYEQYF	TGTGCCAGCAGGCCCGGGACAGGGTACTCCTACGAGCAGTACTTC
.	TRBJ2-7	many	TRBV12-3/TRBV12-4	CASSLGFPREQYF	TGTGCCAGCAGTTTAGGGTTCCCTCGGGAGCAGTACTTC
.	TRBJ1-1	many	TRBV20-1	CSARLDAWTAYTEAFF	TGCAGTGCTAGATTAGACGCTTGGACGGCATACACTGAAGCTTTCTTT
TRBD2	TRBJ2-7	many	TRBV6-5	CASSYAGAYEQYF	TGTGCCAGCAGTTACGCGGGAGCCTACGAGCAGTACTTC
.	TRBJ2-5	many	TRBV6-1	CASSVGTGTIEETQYF	TGTGCCAGCAGTGTAGGGACCGGGACGATCGAAGAGACCCAGTACTTC
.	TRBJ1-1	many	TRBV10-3	CAISVRGSTEAFF	TGTGCCATCAGTGTCCGGGGGAGCACTGAAGCTTTCTTT
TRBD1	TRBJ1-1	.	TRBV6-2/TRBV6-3	CASSPSGLLGTGVIPEAFF	TGTGCCAGCAGTCCCAGTGGTCTCCTAGGGACAGGGGTAATTCCTGAAGCTTTCTTT
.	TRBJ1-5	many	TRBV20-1	CSATGADYQPQHF	TGCAGTGCTACAGGGGCCGACTATCAGCCCCAGCATTTT
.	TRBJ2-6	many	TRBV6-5	CASSSSGANVLTF	TGTGCCAGCAGTTCCTCTGGGGCCAACGTCCTGACTTTC
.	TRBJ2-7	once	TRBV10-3	CAIRTGPPANEQYF	TGTGCCATCAGAACCGGACCGCCCGCCAACGAGCAGTACTTC
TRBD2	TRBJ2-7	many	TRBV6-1	CASSARLAGSSYEQYF	TGTGCCAGCAGTGCTAGACTAGCGGGGAGCTCCTACGAGCAGTACTTC
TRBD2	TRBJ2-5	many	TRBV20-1	CSARHVSGAPQETQYF	TGCAGTGCTAGACACGTTAGCGGGGCACCCCAAGAGACCCAGTACTTC
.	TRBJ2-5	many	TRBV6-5	CASSYSHPQETQYF	TGTGCCAGCAGTTACTCCCACCCTCAAGAGACCCAGTACTTC
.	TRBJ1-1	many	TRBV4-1	CASSQDRLGGGEAFF	TGCGCCAGCAGCCAAGACCGTTTAGGGGGAGGTGAAGCTTTCTTT
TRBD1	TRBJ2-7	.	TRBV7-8	CASSRRTGGDEQYF	TGTGCCAGCAGCCGCCGGACAGGGGGGGACGAGCAGTACTTC
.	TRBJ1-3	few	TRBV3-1	CASTLAASGNTIYF	TGTGCCAGCACCCTAGCGGCCTCTGGAAACACCATATATTTT
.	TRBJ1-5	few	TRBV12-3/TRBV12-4	CASSLDSWGRRLTFSNQPQHF	TGTGCCAGCAGTTTAGATTCTTGGGGCAGACGATTAACTTTCAGCAATCAGCCCCAGCATTTT
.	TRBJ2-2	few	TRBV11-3	CASSLVSLAGNPTNTGELFF	TGTGCCAGCAGCTTAGTTTCGTTGGCGGGGAACCCCACGAACACCGGGGAGCTGTTTTTT
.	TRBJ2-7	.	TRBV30	CAWTGSSYEQYF	TGTGCCTGGACGGGGTCCTCCTACGAGCAGTACTTC
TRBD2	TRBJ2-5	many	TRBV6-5	CASSYSLAGGQWETQYF	TGTGCCAGCAGTTACTCGCTAGCGGGGGGTCAGTGGGAGACCCAGTACTTC
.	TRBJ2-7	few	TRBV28	CASSSFEQYF	TGTGCCAGCAGTTCCTTCGAGCAGTACTTC
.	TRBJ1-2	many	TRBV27	CASRRYAKQGIYGYTF	TGTGCCAGCAGACGATACGCAAAGCAGGGAATCTATGGCTACACCTTC
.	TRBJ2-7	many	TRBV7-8	CASSIEGYEQYF	TGTGCCAGCAGTATAGAAGGGTACGAGCAGTACTTC
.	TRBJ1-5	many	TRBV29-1	CSVGGSSNQPQHF	TGCAGCGTTGGAGGGAGCAGCAATCAGCCCCAGCATTTT
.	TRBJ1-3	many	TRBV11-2	CASSLDWDRNTIYF	TGTGCCAGCAGCTTAGATTGGGACCGAAACACCATATATTTT
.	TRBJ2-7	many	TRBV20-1	CSARAPRGLSSYEQYF	TGCAGTGCTAGGGCCCCGCGCGGTCTTAGCTCCTACGAGCAGTACTTC
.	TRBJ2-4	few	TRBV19	CASSIDSGVNIQYF	TGTGCCAGTAGTATAGACTCCGGGGTAAACATTCAGTACTTC
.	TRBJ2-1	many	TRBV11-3	CASSFEYYNEQFF	TGTGCCAGCAGCTTTGAGTACTACAATGAGCAGTTCTTC
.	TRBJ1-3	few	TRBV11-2	CASSFPFGAGVTGNTIYF	TGTGCCAGCAGCTTTCCCTTCGGTGCGGGGGTCACTGGAAACACCATATATTTT
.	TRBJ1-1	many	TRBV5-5	CASSWAKDTEAFF	TGTGCCAGCAGCTGGGCTAAGGACACTGAAGCTTTCTTT
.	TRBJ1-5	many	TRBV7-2	CASSFSILEPQHF	TGTGCCAGCAGCTTCTCCATATTGGAGCCCCAGCATTTT
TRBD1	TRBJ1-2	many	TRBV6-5	CASSYEGQGYGYTF	TGTGCCAGCAGTTACGAGGGACAGGGCTATGGCTACACCTTC
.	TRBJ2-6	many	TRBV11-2	CATRISGANVLTF	TGTGCCACCAGGATTTCTGGGGCCAACGTCCTGACTTTC